Following are 30 T cell receptor beta chains from one sample sequenced in a study of CD8+CD57+ T cells in acquired aplastic anemia. Genomic DNA served as template for TCR beta VDJ and CDR3 profiling. TCRdb ran MiXCR on the reads and lists one entry per CDR3 protein. This repertoire shows under 250,000 distinct CDR3 sequences, about 37% found once; its top ten account for 1.1%. The sequencing sample was made of sorted CD4+, CD8+, or CD8+CD57+ T cells (not recorded which) from PBMCs. Every receptor here comes from a human donor in good health, serving as a control.

The sample holds one count of this clonotype. The junction departs from germline at one end; a sequencing error may be responsible. The V call is TRBV20-1, the J call TRBJ2-1, with TRBD2 identical over 11 bases. The germline V gene encodes CDR1 DFQATT and CDR2 SNEGSKA (reference sequence). The CDR3 sequence is 15 residues long. The CDR3 protein is CSARGLAGGWNEQSF. CDR3 DNA: TGCAGTGCTAGAGGCTTAGCGGGGGGGTGGAATGAGCAGTCCTTC.

The chain employs TRBV5-1 and TRBJ2-7; a possible D gene is TRBD1 (6 bases). Germline CDR1 SGHRS, CDR2 YFSETQ. The CDR3 loop spans 15 amino acids. The ends were cut back, 1 base at V and 2 bases at J, with 13 bases in the middle. The CDR3 nucleotides are TGCGCCAGCAGCTTGACTTGGGACACTGCCTACGAGCAGTACTTC. Translated: CASSLTWDTAYEQYF.

The J gene is TRBJ2-7, the V gene TRBV25-1; D not certain. Germline V gene data show CDR1 as MGHDK and CDR2 as SYGVNS. The CDR3 length is 15 residues. Trimming removed 4 bases from V and 3 bases from J, with 16 bases in between. The CDR3 is CASSARYENFYEQYF. Written as DNA, the CDR3 is TGTGCCAGCAGTGCTAGGTATGAAAATTTCTACGAGCAGTACTTC.

The sample holds many counts of this clonotype. One end of the junction fails to match germline, which may point to a read error. The chain has TRBV2 and TRBJ2-7; D unclear. Germline values: CDR1 SNHLY, CDR2 FYNNEI. The CDR3 runs 14 residues. The CDR3 sequence: CASREVYASNEQYF. Here the CDR3 DNA reads TGTGCCAGCAGGGAAGTGTACGCGTCGAACGAGCAGTACTTC.

The chain recombines TRBV2 with TRBJ2-5; 7 positions match TRBD2. The CDR3 loop spans 14 amino acids. Germline V gene lookup returns CDR1 SNHLY and CDR2 FYNNEI. Trimming removed 3 bases from V and 5 bases from J; junction bases left unmatched: 6. The CDR3 loop is CASSDQREVETQYF. CDR3 coding DNA: TGTGCCAGCAGTGATCAGCGGGAAGTTGAGACCCAGTACTTC.

This sequence joins TRBV2 and TRBJ2-7; TRBD2 matches 9 bases. Per germline, CDR1 SNHLY and CDR2 FYNNEI. This CDR3 comprises 14 residues. V lost 4 bases to trimming and J lost 4 bases; unmatched junction nucleotides: 5. This CDR3 is CASSGGLAWYEQYF. The CDR3 DNA is TGTGCCAGCAGTGGTGGACTAGCGTGGTACGAGCAGTACTTC.

This clonotype was seen ten or more times. This chain connects TRBV4-1 to TRBJ1-6; 11 bases are a match to TRBD1. CDR1 is MGHRA and CDR2 is YSYEKL in the germline V gene. V gave up 3 bases and J gave up 10 bases; unmatched junction bases: 5. There are 15 residues in the CDR3. The CDR3 DNA reads TGCGCCAGCAGCCAGGGACAGGGGGGTAAGTCACCCCTCCACTTT. Residues: CASSQGQGGKSPLHF.

This clonotype came up a few times. The chain has TRBV5-1 and TRBJ2-3, with TRBD2 matching 9 bases. CDR1 is SGHRS and CDR2 is YFSETQ in the germline V gene. This CDR3 comprises 17 residues. Germline trimming cut 5 bases from V and 3 bases from J; bases unmatched to any gene: 13. CDR3 sequence: CASRTLGSGGYTDTQYF. CDR3 DNA sequence: TGCGCCAGCAGAACCCTGGGTAGCGGGGGTTATACAGATACGCAGTATTTT.

In the case of this clonotype: A much larger clone lies one base from this, so it may be a read error. The V call is TRBV5-1, the J call TRBJ2-1; 10 nucleotides agree with TRBD2. The CDR3 contains 17 residues. The germline CDR1 and CDR2 sequences are SGHRS and YFSETQ. Trimming cost V 0 bases and J 3 bases; bases outside gene matches: 6. The CDR3 reads CASSLVVASGSYNEQFF. CDR3 nucleotides: TGCGCCAGCAGCTTGGTCGTGGCTAGCGGGAGCTACAATGAGCAGTTCTTC.

The chain couples TRBV12-3 or TRBV12-4 to TRBJ1-2; maybe TRBD1 (5 bases). V lost 1 base to trimming and J lost 4 bases, with 16 bases between them. This CDR3 has 16 amino acids. In DNA form, the CDR3 reads TGTGCCAGCAGTTTAGTCAGGGTGGGTTTAGGCTATGGCTACACCTTC. Encoded protein: CASSLVRVGLGYGYTF.

This clonotype was recorded many times. Here the CDR3 reads CSGGEGGYEQFF. CDR3 in DNA: TGCAGCGGTGGTGAGGGGGGGTATGAGCAGTTCTTC. This chain connects TRBV20-1 to TRBJ2-1; D may be TRBD2 (7 bases). From germline, CDR1 is DFQATT and CDR2 SNEGSKA (reference sequence). CDR3 size: 12 residues.

As to this clonotype: Relative to the germline gene, one junction end is altered; a read error may explain this. The chain is built from TRBV25-1 and TRBJ2-3; 13 bases agree with TRBD2. The V gene's germline CDR1 is MGHDK and CDR2 SYGVNS. This CDR3 is built from 21 residues. The CDR3 nucleotides are TGCGCCAGCAGCCAAGTACCGGGACTAGCGGGATTCGGCAAAAGCACAGATACGCAGTATTTT. Amino acid sequence: CASSQVPGLAGFGKSTDTQYF.

Ten or more counts support this clonotype. V and J are TRBV6-1 and TRBJ1-2; D not certain. Trimming removed 5 bases from V and 4 bases from J, with 11 bases in between. Looked up from germline, CDR1 is MNHNS and CDR2 is SASEGT. The CDR3 has 13 amino acids. CDR3 coding DNA: TGTGCCAGCAGTCGTGGCCAGAGCTATGGCTACACCTTC. Amino acids: CASSRGQSYGYTF.

Regarding this clonotype: This may be a read error, as it is one base from a much larger clone. This chain connects TRBV11-2 to TRBJ2-1, with a weak D call TRBD2 (5 bases). With 10 bases removed from V and 12 bases from J, the gap between germline ends came to 16 bases. There are 11 residues in the CDR3. The germline V gene encodes CDR1 SGHAT and CDR2 FQNNGV. This CDR3 is CATTEAGGQFF. The CDR3 bases are TGTGCCACCACTGAGGCGGGTGGGCAGTTCTTC.

The gene calls are TRBV24-1 and TRBJ1-5, with D perhaps TRBD1 (6 bases). Looked up from germline, CDR1 is KGHDR and CDR2 is SFDVKD. The CDR3 has 13 amino acids. V lost 8 bases, J lost 7 bases, and 14 bases lay in between. In nucleotides, the CDR3 is TGTGCCACCATGAGGGGGGGAGGGCAGCCCCAGCATTTT. Its protein is CATMRGGGQPQHF.

This clonotype came up a few times. V usage is TRBV2 and J usage is TRBJ2-7; D not resolved. CDR1 and CDR2 (germline): SNHLY, FYNNEI. The CDR3 runs 12 residues. Trimming cost V 6 bases and J 3 bases, with 9 bases left between them. The CDR3: CASRPDGYEQYF. In DNA, the CDR3 is TGTGCCAGCAGGCCGGACGGCTACGAGCAGTACTTC.

A note on this clonotype: A much larger clone lies a single base off, so this may be a read error. The chain uses TRBV19 and TRBJ2-7; TRBD1 agrees at 9 bases. There are 15 residues in the CDR3. With 5 bases clipped from V and 6 bases from J, the junction kept 11 bases outside the gene matches. Germline V lookup: CDR1 LNHDA, CDR2 SQIVND (reference sequence). The CDR3 DNA is TGTGCCAGTAGTGTAGGGGGACAGGGTCGAAGCGAGCAGTACTTC. This gives the protein CASSVGGQGRSEQYF.

Notes on this clonotype: A read error may account for a junction end that differs from germline. This rearrangement joins TRBV20-1 to TRBJ2-4, with no clear D. The CDR3 consists of 17 residues. The germline gives CDR1 DFQATT, CDR2 SNEGSKA (reference sequence). The CDR3 loop reads CSARDQGPVGAKNIRYF. Here the CDR3 DNA reads TGCAGTGCTAGAGATCAAGGCCCAGTAGGAGCCAAAAACATTCGGTACTTC.

As for this clonotype: One end of the junction fails to match germline, which may point to a read error. The chain couples TRBV5-1 to TRBJ1-1, with D maybe TRBD1 (5 bases). CDR3 length equals 15 residues. CDR1 is SGHRS and CDR2 is YFSETQ in the germline V gene. Written as DNA, the CDR3 is TGCGCCAGCAGCTTGGCGGGGGGGATAAACACTGAAGCTTCCTTT. Translation: CASSLAGGINTEASF.

This clonotype was found many times. The V and J genes are TRBV9 and TRBJ2-7; the match to TRBD1 covers 10 bases. From germline, CDR1 is SGDLS and CDR2 YYNGEE. The CDR3 has 14 amino acids. V was pared by 4 bases and J by 7 bases, with 8 bases of the junction left unmatched. The CDR3 coding sequence is TGTGCCAGCAGCCCCCGGACAGGGGGGGGGGAGCAGTACTTC. Translated, it gives CASSPRTGGGEQYF.

This clonotype was counted a few times. The genes are TRBV19 and TRBJ2-5; 9 bases line up with TRBD2. This CDR3 is 17 amino acids long. In germline, CDR1 is LNHDA, CDR2 SQIVND (reference sequence). With V trimmed by 0 bases and J by 7 bases, 12 bases remained unmatched. CDR3 in DNA: TGTGCCAGTAGTATAGATTCGGGGCGGGGGGGCCCCGGGACCCAGTACTTC. Translating it yields CASSIDSGRGGPGTQYF.

This clonotype was seen only once. This chain uses TRBV11-1 with TRBJ1-1; tentatively, D is TRBD1 (6 bases). Germline-derived CDR1 and CDR2 are SGHAT and FQDESV (reference sequence). CDR3 length: 17 amino acids. V lost 2 bases and J 0 bases, leaving 16 bases between the germline ends. DNA of the CDR3: TGTGCCAGCAGCTTATATCCACAGGGCAGGATGAACACTGAAGCTTTCTTT. As protein: CASSLYPQGRMNTEAFF.

This clonotype was recorded many times. CDR3 region: CSERRQGAHQPQHF. The CDR3 DNA reads TGCAGCGAGCGTAGGCAGGGGGCGCATCAGCCCCAGCATTTT. The chain is built from TRBV29-1 and TRBJ1-5; 8 bases map to TRBD1. Trimming removed 7 bases from V and 5 bases from J; junction bases left unmatched: 10. The CDR3 contains 14 residues. Germline-derived CDR1 and CDR2 are SQVTM and ANQGSEA. Looking up the rest from reference TRBV29-1 and TRBJ1-5 gives the full variable domain: SAVISQKPSRDICQRGTSLTIQCQVDSQVTMMFWYRQQPGQSLTLIATANQGSEATYESGFVIDKFPISRPNLTFSTLTVSNMSPEDSSIYLCSERRQGAHQPQHFGDGTRLSIL.

This clonotype was found many times. The rearrangement joins TRBV9 to TRBJ2-1, with a weak D call TRBD2 (6 bases). V was shortened by 3 bases and J by 5 bases, with 15 bases between the two germline ends. The CDR3 spans 15 residues. Germline assignment: CDR1 SGDLS and CDR2 YYNGEE. This CDR3 is CASSGTGTRHNEQFF. CDR3 DNA sequence: TGTGCCAGCAGCGGAACCGGGACTCGCCACAATGAGCAGTTCTTC.

On this clonotype itself: A much larger clone differs from this one at a single base, so this may be a read error. The V gene is TRBV19, the J gene TRBJ2-3, with 10 bases that match TRBD2. Germline loops: CDR1 LNHDA, CDR2 SQIVND (reference sequence). The CDR3 sequence is 18 residues long. The J segment lost 0 bases and the V segment lost 4 bases, leaving 10 bases of the junction unmatched. The CDR3 DNA sequence: TGTGCCAGTAGTACTTCCTGGACTAGCGGTACTAGCACAGATACGCAGTATTTT. Protein: CASSTSWTSGTSTDTQYF.

The gene calls are TRBV20-1 and TRBJ2-7, with TRBD2 identical over 7 bases. This CDR3 comprises 13 residues. V gave up 4 bases and J gave up 4 bases; unmatched junction bases: 7. In germline, CDR1 is DFQATT, CDR2 SNEGSKA (reference sequence). CDR3: CSAIAGVGYEQYF. CDR3 bases: TGCAGTGCTATCGCGGGGGTGGGTTACGAGCAGTACTTC.

This clonotype was seen repeatedly, ten times or more. V usage is TRBV19 and J usage is TRBJ1-2; D might be TRBD1 (5 bases). Deletions cut 5 bases from V and 4 bases from J, with 14 bases between. Per the germline V gene, CDR1 is LNHDA and CDR2 is SQIVND (reference sequence). The CDR3 loop spans 14 amino acids. This chain's CDR3 is CASSPNQGFYGYTF. The CDR3 nucleotides read TGTGCCAGTAGTCCAAACCAGGGATTCTATGGCTACACCTTC.

This clonotype appeared a few times. The rearrangement joins TRBV10-3 to TRBJ1-2; D is unclear. The CDR3 consists of 15 residues. The V gene's germline CDR1 is ENHRY and CDR2 SYGVKD. V was shortened by 3 bases and J by 4 bases, with 15 bases between the two germline ends. The CDR3 region has the DNA TGTGCCATCAGTGAAGTAGGTCAGCCTTTCTATGGCTACACCTTC. Translated, it gives CAISEVGQPFYGYTF.

Note on this clonotype: Likely a read error: the CDR3 ends without its conserved phenylalanine or tryptophan. The chain couples TRBV14 to TRBJ2-1; TRBD2 agrees at 9 bases. After removal of 4 bases from V and 7 bases from J, the junction contained 11 bases not matched to a gene. The CDR3 sequence is 16 residues long. Germline CDR1 and CDR2: SGHDN and FVKESK. The CDR3 nucleotides read TGTGCCAGCAGCCTTGGGACTAGCCTTGCCGGGAATGAGCAGTTCTCC. It translates to CASSLGTSLAGNEQFS.

Comments on this clonotype: A much larger clone differs from this one at a single base, so this may be a read error. V is TRBV10-3 and J is TRBJ1-6, with 8 bases identical to TRBD1. This CDR3 has 15 residues. Germline lookup yields CDR1 ENHRY and CDR2 SYGVKD. With 5 bases clipped from V and 7 bases from J, the junction kept 7 bases outside the gene matches. The CDR3 spells CAISKDRAKNSPLHF. In DNA form, the CDR3 reads TGTGCCATCAGTAAGGACAGGGCCAAGAATTCACCCCTCCACTTT.